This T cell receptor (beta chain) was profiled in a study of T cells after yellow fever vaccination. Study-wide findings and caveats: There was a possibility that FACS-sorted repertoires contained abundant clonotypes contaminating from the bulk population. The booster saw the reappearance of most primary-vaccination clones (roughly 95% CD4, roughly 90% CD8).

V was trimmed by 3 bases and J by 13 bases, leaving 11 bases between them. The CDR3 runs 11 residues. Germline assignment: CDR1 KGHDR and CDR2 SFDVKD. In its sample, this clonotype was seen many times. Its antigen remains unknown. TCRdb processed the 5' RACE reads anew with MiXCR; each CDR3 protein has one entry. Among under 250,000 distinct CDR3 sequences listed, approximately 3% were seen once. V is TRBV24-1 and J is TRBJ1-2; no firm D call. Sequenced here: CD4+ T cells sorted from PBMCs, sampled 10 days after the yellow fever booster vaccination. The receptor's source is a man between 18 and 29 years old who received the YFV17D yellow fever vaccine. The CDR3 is CATSDGLKGTF. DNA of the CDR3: TGTGCCACCAGTGATGGACTGAAAGGCACCTTC.